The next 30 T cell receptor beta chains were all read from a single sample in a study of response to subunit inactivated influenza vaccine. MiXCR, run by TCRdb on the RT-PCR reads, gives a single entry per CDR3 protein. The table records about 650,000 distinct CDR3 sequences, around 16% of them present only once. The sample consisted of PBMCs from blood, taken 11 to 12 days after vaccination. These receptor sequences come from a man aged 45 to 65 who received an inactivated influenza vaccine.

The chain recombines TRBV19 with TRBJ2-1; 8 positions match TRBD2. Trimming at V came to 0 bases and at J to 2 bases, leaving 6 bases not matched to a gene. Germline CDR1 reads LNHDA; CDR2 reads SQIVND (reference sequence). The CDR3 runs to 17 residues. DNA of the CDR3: TGTGCCAGTAGTATAGATGTTACGGGGGGGCCCTACAATGAGCAGTTCTTC. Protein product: CASSIDVTGGPYNEQFF.

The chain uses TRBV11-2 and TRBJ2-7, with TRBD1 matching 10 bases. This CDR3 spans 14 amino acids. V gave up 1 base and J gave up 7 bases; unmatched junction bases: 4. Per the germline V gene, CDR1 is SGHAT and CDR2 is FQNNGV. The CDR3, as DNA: TGTGCCAGCAGCTTAGGGACAGGGGGAGAGGAGCAGTACTTC. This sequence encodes CASSLGTGGEEQYF.

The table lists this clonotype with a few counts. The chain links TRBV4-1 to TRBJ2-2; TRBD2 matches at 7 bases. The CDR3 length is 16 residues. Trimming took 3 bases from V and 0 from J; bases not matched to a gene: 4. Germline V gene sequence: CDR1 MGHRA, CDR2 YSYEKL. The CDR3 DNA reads TGCGCCAGCAGCCACCGGACTAGTACGAACACCGGGGAGCTGTTTTTT. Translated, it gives CASSHRTSTNTGELFF.

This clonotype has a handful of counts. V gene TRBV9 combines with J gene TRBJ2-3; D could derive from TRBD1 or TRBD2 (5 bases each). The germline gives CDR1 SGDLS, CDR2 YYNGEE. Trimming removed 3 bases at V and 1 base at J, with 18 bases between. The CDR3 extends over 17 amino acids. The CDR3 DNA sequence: TGTGCCAGCAGCGCATACCAATGGGGGAGCCGCACAGATACGCAGTATTTT. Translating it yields CASSAYQWGSRTDTQYF.

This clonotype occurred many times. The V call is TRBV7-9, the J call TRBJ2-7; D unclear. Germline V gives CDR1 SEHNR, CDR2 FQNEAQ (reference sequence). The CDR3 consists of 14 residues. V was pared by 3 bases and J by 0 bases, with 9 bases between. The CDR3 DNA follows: TGTGCCAGCAGCTTTGGTTCCAGCTCCTACGAGCAGTACTTC. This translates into CASSFGSSSYEQYF.

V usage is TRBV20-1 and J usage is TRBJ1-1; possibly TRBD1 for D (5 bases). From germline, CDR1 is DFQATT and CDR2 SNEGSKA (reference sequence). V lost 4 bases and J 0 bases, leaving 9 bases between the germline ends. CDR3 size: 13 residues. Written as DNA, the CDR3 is TGCAGTGCTACCGGGACGGTGAACACTGAAGCTTTCTTT. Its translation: CSATGTVNTEAFF.

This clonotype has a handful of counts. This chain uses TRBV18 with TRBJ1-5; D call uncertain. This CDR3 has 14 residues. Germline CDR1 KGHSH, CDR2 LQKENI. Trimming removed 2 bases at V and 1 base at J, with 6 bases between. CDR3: CASSPARSNQPQHF. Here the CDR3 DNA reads TGTGCCAGCTCACCAGCGCGGAGCAATCAGCCCCAGCATTTT.

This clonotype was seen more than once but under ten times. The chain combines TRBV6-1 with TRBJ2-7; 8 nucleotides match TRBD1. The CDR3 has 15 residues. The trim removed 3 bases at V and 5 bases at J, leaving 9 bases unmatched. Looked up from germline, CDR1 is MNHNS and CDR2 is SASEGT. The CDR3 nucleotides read TGTGCCAGCAGTGATGGACAGGGAAGCTTTAACGAGCAGTACTTC. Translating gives CASSDGQGSFNEQYF.

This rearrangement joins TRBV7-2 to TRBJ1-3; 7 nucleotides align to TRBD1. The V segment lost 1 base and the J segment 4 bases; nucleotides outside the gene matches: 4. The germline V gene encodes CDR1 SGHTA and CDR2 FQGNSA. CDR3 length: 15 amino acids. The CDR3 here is CASSLETGYGNTIYF. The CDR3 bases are TGTGCCAGCAGCTTAGAGACAGGGTACGGAAACACCATATATTTT.

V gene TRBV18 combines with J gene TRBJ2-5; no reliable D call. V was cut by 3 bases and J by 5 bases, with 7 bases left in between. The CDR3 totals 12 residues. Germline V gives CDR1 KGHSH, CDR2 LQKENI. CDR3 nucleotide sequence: TGTGCCAGCTCACCTAAGTTGGAGACCCAGTACTTC. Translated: CASSPKLETQYF.

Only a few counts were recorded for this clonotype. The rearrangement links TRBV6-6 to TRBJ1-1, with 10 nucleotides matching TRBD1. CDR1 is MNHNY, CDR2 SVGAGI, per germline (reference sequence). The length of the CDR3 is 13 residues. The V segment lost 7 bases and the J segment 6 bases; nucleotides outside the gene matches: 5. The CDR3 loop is CASTTGGYPEAFF. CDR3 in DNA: TGTGCCAGCACGACAGGGGGCTATCCTGAAGCTTTCTTT.

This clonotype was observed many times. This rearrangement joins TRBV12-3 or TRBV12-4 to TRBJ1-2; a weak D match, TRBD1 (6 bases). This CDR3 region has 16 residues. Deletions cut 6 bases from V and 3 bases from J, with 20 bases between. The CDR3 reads CASSSVWGGVDYGYTF. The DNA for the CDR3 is TGTGCCAGCAGCTCGGTGTGGGGGGGCGTAGACTATGGCTACACCTTC.

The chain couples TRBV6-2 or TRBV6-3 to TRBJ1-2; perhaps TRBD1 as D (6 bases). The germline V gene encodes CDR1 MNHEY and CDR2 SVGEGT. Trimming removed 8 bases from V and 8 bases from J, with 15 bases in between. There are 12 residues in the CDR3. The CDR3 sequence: CASSQGPGGYTF. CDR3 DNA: TGTGCCAGCTCCCAGGGGCCGGGCGGCTACACCTTC.

CDR3 coding DNA: TGCAGTGCTAGGGACCACGGGACAGGGAGCGAGCAGTACTTC. It translates to CSARDHGTGSEQYF. The rearrangement uses TRBV20-1 and TRBJ2-7; TRBD1 matches 9 bases. CDR1 DFQATT and CDR2 SNEGSKA come from the germline V gene (reference sequence). Unmatched junction bases numbered 9, after V lost 3 bases and J lost 6 bases. The CDR3 length is 14 residues.

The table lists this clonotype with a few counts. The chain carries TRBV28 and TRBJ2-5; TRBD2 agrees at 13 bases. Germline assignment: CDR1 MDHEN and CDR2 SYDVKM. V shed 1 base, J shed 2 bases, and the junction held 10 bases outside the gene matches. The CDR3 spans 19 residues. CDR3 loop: CASSLYRTSGGDLQETQYF. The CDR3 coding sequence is TGTGCCAGCAGTTTATACCGGACTAGCGGGGGCGACCTACAAGAGACCCAGTACTTC.

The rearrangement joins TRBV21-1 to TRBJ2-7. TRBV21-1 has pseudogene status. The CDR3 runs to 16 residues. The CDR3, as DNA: TGTGCCAGCAGCTCCCAGACTTGGGAGGACCTCTACGAGCAGTACTTC. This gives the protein CASSSQTWEDLYEQYF.

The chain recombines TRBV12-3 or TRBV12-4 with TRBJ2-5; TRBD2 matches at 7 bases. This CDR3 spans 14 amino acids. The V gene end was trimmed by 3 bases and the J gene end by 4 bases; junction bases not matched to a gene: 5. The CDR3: CASSFGGGVETQYF. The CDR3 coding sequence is TGTGCCAGCAGTTTCGGCGGGGGTGTAGAGACCCAGTACTTC.

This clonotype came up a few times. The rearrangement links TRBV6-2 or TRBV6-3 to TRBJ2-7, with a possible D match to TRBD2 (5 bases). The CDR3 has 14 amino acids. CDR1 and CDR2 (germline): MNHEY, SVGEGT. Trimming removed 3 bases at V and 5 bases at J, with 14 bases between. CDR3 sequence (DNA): TGTGCCAGCAGTTATTTCCCCATGGAGGACGAGCAGTACTTC. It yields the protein CASSYFPMEDEQYF.

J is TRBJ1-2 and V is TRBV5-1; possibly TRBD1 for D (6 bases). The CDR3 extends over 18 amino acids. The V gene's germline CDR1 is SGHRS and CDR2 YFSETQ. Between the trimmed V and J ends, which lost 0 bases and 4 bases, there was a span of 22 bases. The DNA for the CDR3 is TGCGCCAGCAGCTTGGCGAGTGACGCTAGGGGGTCTCTCTATGGCTACACCTTC. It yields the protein CASSLASDARGSLYGYTF. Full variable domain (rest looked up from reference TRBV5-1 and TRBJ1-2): KAGVTQTPRYLIKTRGQQVTLSCSPISGHRSVSWYQQTPGQGLQFLFEYFSETQRNKGNFPGRFSGRQFSNSRSEMNVSTLELGDSALYLCASSLASDARGSLYGYTFGSGTRLTVV.

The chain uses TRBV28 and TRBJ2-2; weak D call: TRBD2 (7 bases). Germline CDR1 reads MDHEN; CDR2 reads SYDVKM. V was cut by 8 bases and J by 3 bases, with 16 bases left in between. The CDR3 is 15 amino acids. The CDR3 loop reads CASASGGADTGELFF. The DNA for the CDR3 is TGTGCCAGCGCTTCGGGGGGCGCGGACACCGGGGAGCTGTTTTTT.

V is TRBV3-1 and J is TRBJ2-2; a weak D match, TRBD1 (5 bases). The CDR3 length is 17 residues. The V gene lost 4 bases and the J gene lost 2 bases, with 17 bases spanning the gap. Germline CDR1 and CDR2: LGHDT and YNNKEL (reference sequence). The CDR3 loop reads CASSLQPGRFNTGELFF. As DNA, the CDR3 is TGTGCCAGCAGCCTACAACCAGGGCGATTTAACACCGGGGAGCTGTTTTTT.

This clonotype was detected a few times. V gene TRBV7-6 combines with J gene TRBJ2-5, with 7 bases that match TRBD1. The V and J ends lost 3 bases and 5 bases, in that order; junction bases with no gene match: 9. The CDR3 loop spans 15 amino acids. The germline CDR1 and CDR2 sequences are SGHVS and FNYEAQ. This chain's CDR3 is CASSLNRGSPETQYF. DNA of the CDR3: TGTGCCAGCAGCTTGAACAGGGGATCCCCTGAGACCCAGTACTTC.

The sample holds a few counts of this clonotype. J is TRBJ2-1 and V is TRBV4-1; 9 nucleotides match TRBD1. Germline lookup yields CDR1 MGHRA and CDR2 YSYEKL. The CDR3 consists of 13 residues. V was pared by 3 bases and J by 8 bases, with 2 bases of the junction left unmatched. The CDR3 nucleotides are TGCGCCAGCAGCCAGGGACAGGGCTATGAGCAGTTCTTC. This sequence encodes CASSQGQGYEQFF.

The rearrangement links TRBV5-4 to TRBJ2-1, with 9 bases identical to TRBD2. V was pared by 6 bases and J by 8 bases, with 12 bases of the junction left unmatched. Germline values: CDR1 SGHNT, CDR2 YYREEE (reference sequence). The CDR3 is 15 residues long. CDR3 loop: CASTGAGGPSDEQFF. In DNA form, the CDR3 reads TGTGCCAGCACCGGGGCGGGAGGGCCGTCCGATGAGCAGTTCTTC.

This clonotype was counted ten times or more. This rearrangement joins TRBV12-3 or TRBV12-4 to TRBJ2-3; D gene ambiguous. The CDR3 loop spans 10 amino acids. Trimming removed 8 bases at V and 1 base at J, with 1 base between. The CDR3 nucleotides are TGTGCCAGCGGCACAGATACGCAGTATTTT. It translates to CASGTDTQYF.

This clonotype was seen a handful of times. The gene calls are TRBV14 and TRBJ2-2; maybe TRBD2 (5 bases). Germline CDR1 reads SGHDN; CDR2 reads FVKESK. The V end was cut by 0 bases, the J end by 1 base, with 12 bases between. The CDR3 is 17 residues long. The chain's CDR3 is CASSQEWSGENTGELFF. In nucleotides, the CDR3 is TGTGCCAGCAGCCAAGAGTGGAGCGGCGAGAACACCGGGGAGCTGTTTTTT.

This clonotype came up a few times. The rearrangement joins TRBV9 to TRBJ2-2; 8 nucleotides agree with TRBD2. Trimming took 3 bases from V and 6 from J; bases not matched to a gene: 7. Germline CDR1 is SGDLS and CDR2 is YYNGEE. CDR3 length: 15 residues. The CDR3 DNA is TGTGCCAGCAGCGCGAGCGGGGGTCAAGCCGGGGAGCTGTTTTTT. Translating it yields CASSASGGQAGELFF.

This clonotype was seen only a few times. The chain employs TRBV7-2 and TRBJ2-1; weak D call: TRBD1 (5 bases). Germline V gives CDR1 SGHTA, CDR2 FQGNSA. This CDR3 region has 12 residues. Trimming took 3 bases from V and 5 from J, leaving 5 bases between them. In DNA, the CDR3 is TGTGCCAGCAGCTTCAGGGACAATGAGCAGTTCTTC. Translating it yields CASSFRDNEQFF.

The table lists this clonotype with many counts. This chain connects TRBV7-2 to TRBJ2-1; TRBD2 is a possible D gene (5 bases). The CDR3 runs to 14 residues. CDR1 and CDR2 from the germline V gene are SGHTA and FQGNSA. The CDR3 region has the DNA TGTGCGTCGACCCCCGGACTCTCCTACAATGAGCAGTTCTTC. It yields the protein CASTPGLSYNEQFF.

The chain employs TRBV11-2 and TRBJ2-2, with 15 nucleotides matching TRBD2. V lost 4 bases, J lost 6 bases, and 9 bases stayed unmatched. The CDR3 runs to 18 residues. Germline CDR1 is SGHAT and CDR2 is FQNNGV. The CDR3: CASSSRTSGGGLAGELFF. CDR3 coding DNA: TGTGCCAGCAGCTCCCGGACTAGCGGGGGGGGCTTGGCCGGGGAGCTGTTTTTT.